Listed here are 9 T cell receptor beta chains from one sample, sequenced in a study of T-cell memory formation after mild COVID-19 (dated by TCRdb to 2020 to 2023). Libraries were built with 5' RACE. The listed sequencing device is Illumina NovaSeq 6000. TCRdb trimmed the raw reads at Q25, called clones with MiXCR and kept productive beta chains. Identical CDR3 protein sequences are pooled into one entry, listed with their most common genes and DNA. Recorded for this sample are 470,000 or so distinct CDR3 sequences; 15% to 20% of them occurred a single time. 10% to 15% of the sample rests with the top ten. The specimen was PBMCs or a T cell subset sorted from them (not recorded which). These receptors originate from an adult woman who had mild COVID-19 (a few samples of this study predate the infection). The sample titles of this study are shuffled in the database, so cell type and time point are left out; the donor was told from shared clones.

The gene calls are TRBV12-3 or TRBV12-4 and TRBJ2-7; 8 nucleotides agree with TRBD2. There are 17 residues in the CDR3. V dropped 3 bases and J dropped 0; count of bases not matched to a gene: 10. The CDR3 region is CASSLIVVAGLSYEQYF. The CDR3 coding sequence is TGTGCCAGCAGTTTGATCGTTGTAGCGGGGCTCTCCTACGAGCAGTACTTC.

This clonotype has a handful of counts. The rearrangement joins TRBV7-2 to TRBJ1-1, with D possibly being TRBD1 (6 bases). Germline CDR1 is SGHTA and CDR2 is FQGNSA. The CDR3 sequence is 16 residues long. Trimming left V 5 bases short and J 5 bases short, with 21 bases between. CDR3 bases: TGTGCCAGCAGCAGTCAGGGAAGGGGGACTAGGACTGAAGCTTTCTTT. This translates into CASSSQGRGTRTEAFF.

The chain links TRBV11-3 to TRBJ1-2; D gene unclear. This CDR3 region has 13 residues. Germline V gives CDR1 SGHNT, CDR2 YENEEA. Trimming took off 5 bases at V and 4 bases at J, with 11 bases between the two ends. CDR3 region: CASSPVGIYGYTF. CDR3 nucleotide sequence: TGTGCCAGCAGCCCTGTAGGGATCTATGGCTACACCTTC.

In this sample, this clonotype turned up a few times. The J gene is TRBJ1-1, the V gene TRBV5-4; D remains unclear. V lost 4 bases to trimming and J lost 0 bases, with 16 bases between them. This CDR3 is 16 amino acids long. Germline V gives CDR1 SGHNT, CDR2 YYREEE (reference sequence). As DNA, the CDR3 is TGTGCCAGCAGCCCCCCTCCCGGAGAAGTGAACACTGAAGCTTTCTTT. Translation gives CASSPPPGEVNTEAFF.

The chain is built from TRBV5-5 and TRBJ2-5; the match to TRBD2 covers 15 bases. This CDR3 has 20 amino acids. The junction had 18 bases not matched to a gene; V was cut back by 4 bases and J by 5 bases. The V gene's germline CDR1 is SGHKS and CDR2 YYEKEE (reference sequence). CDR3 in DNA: TGTGCCAGCAGCAGTTACGGACTAGCGGGAGGGCCGTCTCTTCAGGAGACCCAGTACTTC. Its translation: CASSSYGLAGGPSLQETQYF. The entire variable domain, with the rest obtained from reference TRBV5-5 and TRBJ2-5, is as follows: DAGVTQSPTHLIKTRGQQVTLRCSPISGHKSVSWYQQVLGQGPQFIFQYYEKEERGRGNFPDRFSARQFPNYSSELNVNALLLGDSALYLCASSSYGLAGGPSLQETQYFGPGTRLLVL.

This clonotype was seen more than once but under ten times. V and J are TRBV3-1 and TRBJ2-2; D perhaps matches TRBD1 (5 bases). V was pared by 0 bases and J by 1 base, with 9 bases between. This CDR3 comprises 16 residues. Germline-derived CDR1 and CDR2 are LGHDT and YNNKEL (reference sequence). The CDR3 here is CASSQEWQGNTGELFF. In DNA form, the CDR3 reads TGTGCCAGCAGCCAAGAGTGGCAGGGGAACACCGGGGAGCTGTTTTTT.

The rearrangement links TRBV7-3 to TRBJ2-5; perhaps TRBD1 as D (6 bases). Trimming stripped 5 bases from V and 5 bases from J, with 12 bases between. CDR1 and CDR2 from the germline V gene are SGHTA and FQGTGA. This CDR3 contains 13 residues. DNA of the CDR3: TGTGCCAGCAGCCCAGGGGTCAGCGAGACCCAGTACTTC. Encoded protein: CASSPGVSETQYF.

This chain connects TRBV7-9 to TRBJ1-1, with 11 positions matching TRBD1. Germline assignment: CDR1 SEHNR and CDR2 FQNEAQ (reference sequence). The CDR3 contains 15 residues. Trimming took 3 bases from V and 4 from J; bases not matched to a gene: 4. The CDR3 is CASSLYGTGGTEAFF. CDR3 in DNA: TGTGCCAGCAGCTTGTACGGGACAGGGGGCACTGAAGCTTTCTTT.

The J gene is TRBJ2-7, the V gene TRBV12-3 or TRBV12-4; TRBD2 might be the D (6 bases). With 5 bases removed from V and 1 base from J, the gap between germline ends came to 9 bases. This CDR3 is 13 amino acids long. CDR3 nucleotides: TGTGCCAGCAGTCGGGAGTTTTCCTACGAGCAGTACTTC. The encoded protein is CASSREFSYEQYF.